This TCR beta chain was found in a study of blood T cell repertoires in COVID-19. On the study more broadly: Samples came from the United States, Italy and Spain, spanning acute and convalescent COVID-19. From T cells, B-cell-depleted T cells, or PBMCs came the material, which was cDNA or gDNA.

This clone occurred once. V trimming: 0 bases; J trimming: 8 bases; junction bases outside the gene matches: 9. Germline loops: CDR1 MNHEY, CDR2 SVGAGI. This CDR3 region has 16 residues. Study processing details: By means of reference gene primer amplification, nucleated cell counts were estimated. Some clones are missing from TCRdb's copy, which holds only in-frame ones; the method was immunoSEQ multiplex PCR. V and J calls and clone size come straight from that table; D and trimming were deduced from the DNA. The repertoire includes about 220,000 clones, approximately 82% of them detected once, and less than 4% sits in the top ten.

This TCR was sampled from an elderly woman with acute or convalescent COVID-19. The sample was peripheral blood. The gene calls are TRBV6-5 and TRBJ1-2; 10 bases align to TRBD1. CDR3 in amino acids: CASSYSGLTGGFGYTF. The CDR3, as DNA: TGTGCCAGCAGTTACTCAGGTTTGACAGGGGGCTTCGGCTACACCTTC.